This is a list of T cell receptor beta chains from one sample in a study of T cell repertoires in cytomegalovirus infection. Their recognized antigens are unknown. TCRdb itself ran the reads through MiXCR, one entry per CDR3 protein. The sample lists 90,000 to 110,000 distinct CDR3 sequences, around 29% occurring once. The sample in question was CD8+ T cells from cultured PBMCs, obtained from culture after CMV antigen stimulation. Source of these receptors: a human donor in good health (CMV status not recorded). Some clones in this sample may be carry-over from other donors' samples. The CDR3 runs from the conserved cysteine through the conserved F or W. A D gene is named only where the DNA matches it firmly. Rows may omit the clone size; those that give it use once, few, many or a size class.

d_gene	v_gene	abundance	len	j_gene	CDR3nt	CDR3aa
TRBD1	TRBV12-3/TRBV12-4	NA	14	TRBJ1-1	TGTGCCAACAGCAACTTACAGGGGCCCACTGAAGCTTTCTTT	CANSNLQGPTEAFF
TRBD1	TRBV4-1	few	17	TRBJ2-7	TGCGCCAGCAGCCCTTCAACCGCCGGGACAGGGGTCAACGAGCAGTACTTC	CASSPSTAGTGVNEQYF
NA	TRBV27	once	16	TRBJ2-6	TGTGCCAGCAGTTTATCGGGCGTAGCTGGGGCCAACGTCCTGACTTTC	CASSLSGVAGANVLTF
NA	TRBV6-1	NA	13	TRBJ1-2	TGTGCCAGCAGTGAACCAGACAGATATGGCTACACCTTC	CASSEPDRYGYTF
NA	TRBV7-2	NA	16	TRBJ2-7	TGTGCCGGCAGCTTAGCGGGTACAGGGTTGGCCTACGAGCAGTACTTC	CAGSLAGTGLAYEQYF
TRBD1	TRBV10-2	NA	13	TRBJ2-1	TGCGCCAGCAGTGAAACAGGGGCGCGCGAGCAGTTCTTC	CASSETGAREQFF
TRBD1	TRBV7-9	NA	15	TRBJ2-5	TGTGCCAGCAGCTTAAGCAGGGGGATTCGAGAGACCCAGTACTTC	CASSLSRGIRETQYF
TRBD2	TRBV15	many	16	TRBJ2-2	TGTGCCACCACCCCGACTAGCGGGGTGAACACCGGGGAGCTGTTTTTT	CATTPTSGVNTGELFF
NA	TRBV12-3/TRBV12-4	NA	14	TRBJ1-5	TGTGCCAGCAGTTTATTCGAGGGCAATCAGCCCCAGCATTTT	CASSLFEGNQPQHF
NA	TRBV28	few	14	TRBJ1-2	TGTGCCAGCAGTACGACGGGCCCGGGAGGGGGCTACACCTTC	CASSTTGPGGGYTF
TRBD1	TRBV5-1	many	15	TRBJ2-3	TGCGCCAGCAGCCCTCGACAGGGGTGGACAGATACGCAGTATTTT	CASSPRQGWTDTQYF
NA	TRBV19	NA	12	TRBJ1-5	TGTGCCAGTAGTATTGGGGGGGAAGCCCAGCATTTT	CASSIGGEAQHF
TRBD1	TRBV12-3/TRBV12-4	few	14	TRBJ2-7	TGTGCCAGCAGTTGGGACAGGGACATCTACGAGCAGTACTTC	CASSWDRDIYEQYF
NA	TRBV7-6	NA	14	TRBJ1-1	TGTGCCAGCAGCCCAAGGTTCCGTGGTACTGAAGCTTTCTTT	CASSPRFRGTEAFF
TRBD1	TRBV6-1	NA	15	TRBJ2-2	TGTGCCACTCAGTCATGGACAGGGCGGACCGGGGAGCTGTTTTTT	CATQSWTGRTGELFF
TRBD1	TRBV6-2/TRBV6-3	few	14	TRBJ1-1	TGTGCCAGCAGTTACCCGGACAGGGACACTGAAGCTTTCTTT	CASSYPDRDTEAFF
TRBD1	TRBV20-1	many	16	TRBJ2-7	TGCAGTGCTAGGGGGTTGGGGAGGACAGGGGAAAGCGAGCAGTACTTC	CSARGLGRTGESEQYF
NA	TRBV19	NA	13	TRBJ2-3	TGTGCCAGTAGGAGGACGGGCACAGATACGCAGTATTTT	CASRRTGTDTQYF
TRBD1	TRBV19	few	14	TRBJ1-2	TGTGCCAGTAGTTTTACAGGGGGGGCTAATGGCTACACCTTC	CASSFTGGANGYTF
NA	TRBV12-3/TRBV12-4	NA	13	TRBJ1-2	TGTGCCAGCAGTTTAGGACAGGCGGGTGGCTACACCTTC	CASSLGQAGGYTF
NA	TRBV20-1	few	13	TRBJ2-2	TGCAGTGCTAGCACAGGCAACACCGGGGAGCTGTTTTTT	CSASTGNTGELFF
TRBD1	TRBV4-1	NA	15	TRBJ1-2	TGCGCCAGCAGCGACCTTACAGGGGTTGGCTATGGCTACACCTTC	CASSDLTGVGYGYTF
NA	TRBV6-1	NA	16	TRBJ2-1	TGTGCCAGCAGTACTAGAAGAACCTCGCCCTACAATGAGCAGTTCTTC	CASSTRRTSPYNEQFF
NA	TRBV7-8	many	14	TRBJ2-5	TGTGCCAGCAGCCCCGGACCCTATCAAGAGACCCAGTACTTC	CASSPGPYQETQYF
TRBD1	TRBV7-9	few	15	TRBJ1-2	TGTGCCAGCAGCTTTGGGACAGGGGGGATGGATGGCTACACCTTC	CASSFGTGGMDGYTF
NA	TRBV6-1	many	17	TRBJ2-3	TGTGCCAGCAGTGAAGCTGGGGCAGGTAGAAGCACAGATACGCAGTATTTT	CASSEAGAGRSTDTQYF
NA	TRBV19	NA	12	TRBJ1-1	TGTGCCAGTAGAATGGGGAGCACTGAAGCTTTCTTT	CASRMGSTEAFF
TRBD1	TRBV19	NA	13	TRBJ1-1	TGTGCCAGCCGGACAGGGCCTAACACTGAAGCTTTCTTT	CASRTGPNTEAFF
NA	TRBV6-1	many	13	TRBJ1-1	TGTGCCAGCAGTGAGAGAGATAACACTGAAGCTTTCTTT	CASSERDNTEAFF
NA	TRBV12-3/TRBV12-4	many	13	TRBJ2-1	TGTGCCAGCACCGTGGGACTGACGAATGAGCAGTTCTTC	CASTVGLTNEQFF
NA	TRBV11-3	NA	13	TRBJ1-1	TGTGCCAGCAGCTTAGAGGACAGCACTGAAGCTTTCTTT	CASSLEDSTEAFF
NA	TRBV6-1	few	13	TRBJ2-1	TGTGCCAGCTCCGAACGGCCGGGCAATGAGCAGTTCTTC	CASSERPGNEQFF
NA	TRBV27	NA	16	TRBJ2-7	TGTGCCAGCAGTTACTCACAGGGTGCCCTACTTTACGAGCAGTACTTC	CASSYSQGALLYEQYF